The rows below give T cell receptor beta chains drawn from one sample of a study of T cells in Graves' hyperthyroidism and ophthalmopathy. TCRdb passed the multiplex PCR reads through MiXCR, listing each CDR3 protein once. Of roughly 630,000 distinct CDR3 sequences listed, 15% to 19% are singletons. The sequenced sample was blood. The source is a woman between 25 and 40 years old with Graves' hyperthyroidism. Both conserved end residues are part of each CDR3.

V gene	J gene	CDR3 protein
TRBV18	TRBJ2-7	CASSPPDSTYEQYF
TRBV5-1	TRBJ2-3	CASSLVSGPSTDTQYF
TRBV5-1	TRBJ1-5	CASSLGGGAVDPQHF
TRBV5-1	TRBJ2-7	CASSLDTGSSYEQYF
TRBV7-3	TRBJ2-1	CASSLMGGDYQEQFF
TRBV27	TRBJ1-5	CASSWGTRGDQPQHF
TRBV9	TRBJ2-1	CASSNDVEYNEQFF
TRBV7-6	TRBJ2-5	CASSSGGGTLGETQYF
TRBV11-2	TRBJ2-1	CASSNRLEGNEQFF
TRBV3-1	TRBJ1-6	CASSQEDESPLHF
TRBV4-2	TRBJ2-2	CASSHLAGVGGTGELFF
TRBV18	TRBJ1-4	CASSPRQAATNEKLFF
TRBV4-3	TRBJ2-5	CASSQFGRRETQYF
TRBV6-5	TRBJ1-3	CASSYGEKGSGNIIYF
TRBV11-2	TRBJ1-1	CASSSKGQGPEAFF
TRBV20-1	TRBJ2-7	CSAPSPPGLAGRRTTDEQYF
TRBV10-3	TRBJ1-5	CAIRPGVGSNRPQHF
TRBV7-3	TRBJ1-1	CASARGSGTEAFF
TRBV18	TRBJ1-4	CASSPSGGRRGEKLFF
TRBV19	TRBJ2-2	CASSIVSAGTNTGELFF
TRBV7-6	TRBJ2-1	CASSISGRMNEQFF
TRBV18	TRBJ2-1	CASSPWGGNEQFF
TRBV11-2	TRBJ1-1	CASSSTGGAFF
TRBV6-2/TRBV6-3	TRBJ2-1	CASSDSGGINEQFF
TRBV2	TRBJ2-1	CARPTSPSYNEQFF
TRBV18	TRBJ2-5	CASSPVSGQETQYF
TRBV27	TRBJ1-1	CASSLRTRGEEAFF
TRBV4-1	TRBJ1-1	CASSRRGHPNTEAFF
TRBV7-3	TRBJ2-7	CASSLSPNYEQYF
TRBV30	TRBJ2-2	CAWSGLGDRGLHGYTGELFF
TRBV3-1	TRBJ2-1	CASSPGTHSYNEQFF
TRBV14	TRBJ2-7	CASSHSDVVYSYEQYF
TRBV7-9	TRBJ2-2	CASSEGQGNNRELFF